This TCR beta chain was captured in a study of PD-1 blockade in classical Hodgkin lymphoma. V lost 7 bases, J lost 7 bases, and 16 bases lay in between. Germline CDR1 and CDR2: LNHDA and SQIVND (reference sequence). The CDR3 has 14 residues. About this clone: As yet, its antigen is unknown.

Exposure to brentuximab vedotin varied, and each patient had relapsed following autologous stem cell transplantation. The repertoire was sequenced with immunoSEQ multiplex PCR; TCRdb's copy has only in-frame clones and lacks some. The table records tens of thousands of clones, more than 90% of them present only once. Findings and caveats of the study: The authors have not defined what causes the repertoire differences, possibly disease activity or prior therapy. At baseline, newly diagnosed patients reportedly showed less TCR diversity than healthy donors. Patients with a complete response exhibited baseline diversity comparable to newly diagnosed patients.

This chain connects TRBV19 to TRBJ2-2, with D maybe TRBD2 (5 bases). The receptor's source is a human donor with classical Hodgkin lymphoma. The sample consisted of peripheral blood mononuclear cells (PBMCs), taken at baseline. CDR3: CASKTREFIGELFF. CDR3 coding DNA: TGTGCCAGTAAAACTAGGGAGTTTATCGGGGAGCTGTTTTTT.